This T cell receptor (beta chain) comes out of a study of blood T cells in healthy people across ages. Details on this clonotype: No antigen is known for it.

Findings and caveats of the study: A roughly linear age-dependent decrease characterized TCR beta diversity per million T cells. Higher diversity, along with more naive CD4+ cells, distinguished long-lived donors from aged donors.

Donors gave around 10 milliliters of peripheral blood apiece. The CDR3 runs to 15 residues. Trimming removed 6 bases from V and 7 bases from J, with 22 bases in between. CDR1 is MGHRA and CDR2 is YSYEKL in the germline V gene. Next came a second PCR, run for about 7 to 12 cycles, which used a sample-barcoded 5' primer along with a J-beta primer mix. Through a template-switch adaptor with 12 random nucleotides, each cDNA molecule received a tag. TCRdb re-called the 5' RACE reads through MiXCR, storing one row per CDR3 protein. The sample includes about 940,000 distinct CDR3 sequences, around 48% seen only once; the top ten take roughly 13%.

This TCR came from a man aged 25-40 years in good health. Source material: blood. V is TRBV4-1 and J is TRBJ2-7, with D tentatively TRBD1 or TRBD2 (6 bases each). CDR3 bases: TGCGCCAGCAGGCAGCGGAGTGAGGGGGGCTTTGAGCAGTACTTC. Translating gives CASRQRSEGGFEQYF.